The 14 T cell receptor beta chains listed next were all sequenced from one sample in a study of cytomegalovirus exposure and HLA in healthy donors (dated by TCRdb to 2016 to 2017). Library construction relied on the immunoSEQ multiplex PCR assay. Held by TCRdb, this immuneACCESS table contains in-frame sequences only and omits some clones. Under half of the omission traces to an unresolved V gene where checked; the cause of the rest is unknown. The sample data list 150,000 to 200,000 clones, and roughly 82% of these were observed just once. About 1.6% of the sample is held by the ten biggest clonotypes. The sample was PBMCs. The source is a woman under 30 in good health and CMV-seronegative.

The V gene is TRBV18, the J gene TRBJ1-4; D unresolved. Germline V gene lookup returns CDR1 KGHSH and CDR2 LQKENI. The CDR3 length is 14 residues. The V end lost 3 bases, the J end lost 3 bases, and 8 bases lay between the germline ends. The CDR3 is CASSPGQSNEKLFF. The CDR3, as DNA: TGTGCCAGCTCACCTGGGCAGTCTAATGAAAAACTGTTTTTT. Using reference TRBV18 and TRBJ1-4 for the parts outside the CDR3, the full variable domain is NAGVMQNPRHLVRRRGQEARLRCSPMKGHSHVYWYRQLPEEGLKFMVYLQKENIIDESGMPKERFSAEFPKEGPSILRIQQVVRGDSAAYFCASSPGQSNEKLFFGSGTQLSVL.

The J gene is TRBJ1-5, the V gene TRBV5-1, with 8 bases aligning to TRBD1. Trimming took 4 bases from V and 6 from J; bases not matched to a gene: 9. From germline, CDR1 is SGHRS and CDR2 YFSETQ. The CDR3 is 15 residues long. The CDR3 nucleotides read TGCGCCAGCAGCCCAGGACAGGGTTTGGCTCAGCCCCAGCATTTT. It yields the protein CASSPGQGLAQPQHF.

The CDR3 nucleotides read TGTGCCTCAAAGGGGGACAGGGGTGGGCAGCCCCAGCATTTT. The encoded protein is CASKGDRGGQPQHF. V is TRBV27 and J is TRBJ1-5, with TRBD1 identical over 10 bases. This CDR3 has 14 amino acids. J gave up 7 bases and V 11 bases, and 11 bases lay outside the gene matches. In germline, CDR1 is MNHEY, CDR2 SMNVEV (reference sequence).

The V and J genes are TRBV15 and TRBJ2-3, with 11 nucleotides matching TRBD2. Per the germline V gene, CDR1 is LNHNV and CDR2 is YYDKDF (reference sequence). The CDR3 totals 18 residues. V shed 3 bases, J shed 2 bases, and the junction held 10 bases outside the gene matches. CDR3: CATSRDYTGLAATDTQYF. The CDR3 coding sequence is TGTGCCACCAGCAGGGATTATACGGGACTAGCGGCCACAGATACGCAGTATTTT.

The V and J genes are TRBV5-4 and TRBJ1-1; 7 bases fit TRBD1. This CDR3 contains 16 residues. Unmatched junction bases numbered 7, after V lost 1 base and J lost 1 base. The germline gives CDR1 SGHNT, CDR2 YYREEE (reference sequence). CDR3 protein: CASSLTHRGPNTEAFF. Written as DNA, the CDR3 is TGTGCCAGCAGCTTGACACACAGGGGACCGAACACTGAAGCTTTCTTT.

The gene calls are TRBV13 and TRBJ1-2, with D hard to call. Trimming removed 5 bases from V and 5 bases from J, with 15 bases in between. The V gene's germline CDR1 is PRHDT and CDR2 FYEKMQ (reference sequence). This CDR3 is 14 amino acids long. CDR3 amino acids: CASSPRPEAYGYTF. The CDR3, as DNA: TGTGCCAGCAGCCCGAGACCTGAGGCTTATGGCTACACCTTC.

V is TRBV6-1 and J is TRBJ2-1, with 9 bases aligning to TRBD2. Trimming took 6 bases from V and 5 from J; bases not matched to a gene: 5. The CDR3 contains 14 residues. Germline V gene lookup returns CDR1 MNHNS and CDR2 SASEGT. The CDR3 reads CASRYSGSHNEQFF. CDR3 bases: TGTGCCAGCAGATATAGCGGGAGCCACAATGAGCAGTTCTTC.

V is TRBV18 and J is TRBJ1-2; 7 bases line up with TRBD1. The trim removed 0 bases at V and 8 bases at J, leaving 6 bases unmatched. CDR1 is KGHSH, CDR2 LQKENI, per germline. The CDR3 totals 14 residues. The CDR3 loop reads CASSPPGQVGGYTF. The CDR3 bases are TGTGCCAGCTCACCACCAGGACAGGTCGGCGGCTACACCTTC.

The CDR3 reads CASRQGASSYNSPLHF. CDR3 coding DNA: TGTGCCAGTAGGCAGGGGGCGAGCTCCTATAATTCACCCCTCCACTTT. The chain combines TRBV19 with TRBJ1-6; 8 bases map to TRBD1. The germline V gene encodes CDR1 LNHDA and CDR2 SQIVND (reference sequence). The CDR3 is made up of 16 amino acids. With V trimmed by 6 bases and J by 0 bases, 4 bases remained unmatched.

The chain combines TRBV2 with TRBJ1-1; TRBD1 matches at 7 bases. Germline values: CDR1 SNHLY, CDR2 FYNNEI. The CDR3 length is 14 residues. V gave up 9 bases and J gave up 0 bases; unmatched junction bases: 7. The CDR3 loop is CASTRTGMNTEAFF. The CDR3 bases are TGTGCCAGTACCAGGACAGGCATGAACACTGAAGCTTTCTTT.

The J gene is TRBJ1-5, the V gene TRBV6-1; 10 bases fit TRBD1. This CDR3 comprises 15 residues. J gave up 7 bases and V 5 bases, and 8 bases lay outside the gene matches. The germline gives CDR1 MNHNS, CDR2 SASEGT. This chain's CDR3 is CASSSGTGDGQPQHF. The CDR3 DNA sequence: TGTGCCAGCAGTTCCGGGACAGGGGACGGGCAGCCCCAGCATTTT.

The V gene is TRBV6-1, the J gene TRBJ1-1; 7 bases align to TRBD1. Per the germline V gene, CDR1 is MNHNS and CDR2 is SASEGT. The CDR3 is 15 residues long. J gave up 4 bases and V 6 bases, and 11 bases lay outside the gene matches. CDR3 region: CASSRPRAGGTEAFF. For the CDR3, the DNA is TGTGCCAGCAGCCGACCACGGGCAGGGGGCACTGAAGCTTTCTTT.

The CDR3 region is CASSLRVGQAYEQYF. CDR3 DNA sequence: TGTGCCAGCAGTTTGCGCGTGGGACAGGCCTACGAGCAGTACTTC. The chain carries TRBV27 and TRBJ2-7, with TRBD1 identical over 8 bases. The V segment lost 3 bases and the J segment 2 bases; nucleotides outside the gene matches: 6. The CDR3 has 15 residues. Germline V CDR1 and CDR2: MNHEY, SMNVEV (reference sequence).

CDR3 amino acids: CASSARTSTYEQYF. DNA for the CDR3: TGTGCCAGCAGCGCCCGGACTAGTACCTACGAGCAGTACTTC. V is TRBV9 and J is TRBJ2-7, with 7 bases fitting TRBD2. The V gene's germline CDR1 is SGDLS and CDR2 YYNGEE. V dropped 3 bases and J dropped 2; count of bases not matched to a gene: 5. This CDR3 has 14 residues.